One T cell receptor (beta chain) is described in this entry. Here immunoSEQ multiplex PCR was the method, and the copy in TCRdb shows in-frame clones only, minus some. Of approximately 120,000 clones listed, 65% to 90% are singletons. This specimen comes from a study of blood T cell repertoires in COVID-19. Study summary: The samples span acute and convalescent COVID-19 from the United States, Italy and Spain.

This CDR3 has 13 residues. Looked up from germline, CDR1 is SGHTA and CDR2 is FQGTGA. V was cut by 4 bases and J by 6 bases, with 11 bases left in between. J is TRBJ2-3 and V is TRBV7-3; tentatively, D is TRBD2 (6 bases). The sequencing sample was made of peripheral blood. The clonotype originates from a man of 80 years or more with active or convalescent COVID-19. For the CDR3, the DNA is TGTGCCAGCAGCTCGACTAGACTGGATACGCAGTATTTT. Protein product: CASSSTRLDTQYF.